This entry features one T cell receptor (beta chain) sequence. The antigen is not known. The record originates from a study of OX40 agonist ivuxolimab in advanced cancers. Clones were read by immunoSEQ multiplex PCR, and TCRdb kept only the in-frame ones, dropping some. The table shows approximately 42,000 clones, with 70% to 90% occurring only once. Study findings and constraints: Relative to CD4+, CD8+ T cells held more expanded clones on average.

Material: CD4+ or CD8+ T cells sorted from blood, obtained in a trial of the OX40 agonist ivuxolimab. This receptor was obtained from an adult with an advanced solid tumor such as melanoma, head and neck, liver or kidney cancer.

The CDR3 reads CASMTPGFTGELFF. In DNA form, the CDR3 reads TGTGCCAGCATGACTCCGGGGTTCACCGGGGAGCTGTTTTTT. The chain combines TRBV5-8 with TRBJ2-2, with D maybe TRBD2 (5 bases). V lost 6 bases and J 4 bases, leaving 13 bases between the germline ends. The CDR3 extends over 14 amino acids. The V gene's germline CDR1 is SGHTS and CDR2 YDEGEE. The full variable domain, with the rest looked up from reference TRBV5-8 and TRBJ2-2, is EAGVTQSPTHLIKTRGQQATLRCSPISGHTSVYWYQQALGLGLQFLLWYDEGEERNRGNFPPRFSGRQFPNYSSELNVNALELEDSALYLCASMTPGFTGELFFGEGSRLTVL.